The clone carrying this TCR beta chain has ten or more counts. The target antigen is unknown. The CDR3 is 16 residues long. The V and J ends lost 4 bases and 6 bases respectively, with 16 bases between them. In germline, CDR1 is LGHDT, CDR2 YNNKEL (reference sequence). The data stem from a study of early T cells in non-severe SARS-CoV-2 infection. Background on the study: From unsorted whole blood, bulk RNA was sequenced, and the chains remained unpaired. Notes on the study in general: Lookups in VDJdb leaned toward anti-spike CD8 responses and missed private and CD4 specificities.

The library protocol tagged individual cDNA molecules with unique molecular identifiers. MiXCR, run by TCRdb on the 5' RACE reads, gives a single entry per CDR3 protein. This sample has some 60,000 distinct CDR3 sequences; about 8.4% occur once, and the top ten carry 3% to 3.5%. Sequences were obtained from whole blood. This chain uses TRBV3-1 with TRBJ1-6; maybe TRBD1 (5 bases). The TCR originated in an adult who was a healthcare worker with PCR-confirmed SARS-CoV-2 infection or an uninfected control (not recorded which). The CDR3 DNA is TGTGCCAGCAGCCCTGACAGACGTTTTCGTAATTCACCCCTCCACTTT. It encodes CASSPDRRFRNSPLHF. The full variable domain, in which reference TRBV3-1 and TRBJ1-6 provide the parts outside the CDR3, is DTAVSQTPKYLVTQMGNDKSIKCEQNLGHDTMYWYKQDSKKFLKIMFSYNNKELIINETVPNRFSPKSPDKAHLNLHINSLELGDSAVYFCASSPDRRFRNSPLHFGNGTRLTVT.